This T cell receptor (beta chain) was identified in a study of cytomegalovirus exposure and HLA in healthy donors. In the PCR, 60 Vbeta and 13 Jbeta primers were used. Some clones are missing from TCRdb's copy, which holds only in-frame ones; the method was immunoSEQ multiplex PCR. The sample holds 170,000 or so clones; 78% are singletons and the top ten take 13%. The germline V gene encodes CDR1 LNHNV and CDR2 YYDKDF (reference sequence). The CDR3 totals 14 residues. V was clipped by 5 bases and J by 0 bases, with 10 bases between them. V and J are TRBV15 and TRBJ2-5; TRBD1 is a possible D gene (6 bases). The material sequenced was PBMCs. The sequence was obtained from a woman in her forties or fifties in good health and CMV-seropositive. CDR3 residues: CATSRDKYQETQYF. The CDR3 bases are TGTGCCACCAGCCGGGACAAGTACCAAGAGACCCAGTACTTC.